This section outlines one T cell receptor (beta chain) sequence together with its context. Sequencing was performed with immunoSEQ multiplex PCR; in TCRdb, only in-frame clones are kept and a portion is missing. Here the sample spans 100,000 to 150,000 clones, 80% being singletons. The source of the sample is a study of blood T cell repertoires in COVID-19. The specimen sequenced was peripheral blood. The source is a human donor in a cohort sampled during active COVID-19.

CDR3 in DNA: TGTGCCAGCCACAGGGCCGGGGGGGAAAATTCACCCCTCCACTTT. Protein product: CASHRAGGENSPLHF. The rearrangement links TRBV3-1 (or the pseudogene TRBV3-2) to TRBJ1-6, with a tentative D call TRBD1 (6 bases). The germline gives CDR1 LGHDT, CDR2 YNNKEL (reference sequence). With 8 bases removed from V and 7 bases from J, the gap between germline ends came to 18 bases. CDR3 length: 15 amino acids.